These 18 T cell receptor beta chains originate from one sample sequenced in a study of blood T cell repertoires in COVID-19. Here immunoSEQ multiplex PCR was the method, and the copy in TCRdb shows in-frame clones only, minus some. Among about 74,000 clones listed, over 75% were seen once. Sequences were obtained from peripheral blood. Receptors were obtained from a woman older than 75 with active or convalescent COVID-19.

The chain combines TRBV27 with TRBJ1-2; D may be TRBD1 (5 bases). The V end was cut by 0 bases, the J end by 0 bases, with 8 bases between. Germline V gene data show CDR1 as MNHEY and CDR2 as SMNVEV (reference sequence). This CDR3 contains 15 residues. The CDR3 sequence is CASSLSGGANYGYTF. The DNA of the CDR3 is TGTGCCAGCAGTTTATCGGGGGGAGCTAACTATGGCTACACCTTC.

The J gene is TRBJ2-1, the V gene TRBV7-9; D ambiguous. V lost 8 bases and J 4 bases, leaving 15 bases between the germline ends. The CDR3 extends over 14 amino acids. Germline CDR1 is SEHNR and CDR2 is FQNEAQ (reference sequence). CDR3 in amino acids: CASVEYRQYNEQFF. CDR3 DNA sequence: TGTGCCAGCGTTGAGTACCGCCAATACAATGAGCAGTTCTTC. Together with reference TRBV7-9 and TRBJ2-1, the CDR3 gives the full variable domain: DTGVSQNPRHKITKRGQNVTFRCDPISEHNRLYWYRQTLGQGPEFLTYFQNEAQLEKSRLLSDRFSAERPKGSFSTLEIQRTEQGDSAMYLCASVEYRQYNEQFFGPGTRLTVL.

CDR3 region: CASSSNGGTNEKLFF. The CDR3 region has the DNA TGCGCCAGCAGCTCAAACGGAGGAACTAATGAAAAACTGTTTTTT. This rearrangement joins TRBV4-3 to TRBJ1-4, with no clear D. Germline values: CDR1 LGHNA, CDR2 YSLEER. This CDR3 comprises 15 residues. V dropped 5 bases and J dropped 1 base, with 11 bases sitting between them.

This clone appeared a single time. V usage is TRBV2 and J usage is TRBJ1-5, with 8 bases fitting TRBD1. V dropped 8 bases and J dropped 0; count of bases not matched to a gene: 6. The CDR3 contains 15 residues. Germline V gene lookup returns CDR1 SNHLY and CDR2 FYNNEI. The DNA of the CDR3 is TGTGCCAGCGAACAGGGGGACGATAGCAATCAGCCCCAGCATTTT. Translation: CASEQGDDSNQPQHF.

The gene calls are TRBV9 and TRBJ1-4; a weak D match, TRBD1 (6 bases). V gave up 3 bases and J gave up 8 bases, with 17 bases separating them. Per the germline V gene, CDR1 is SGDLS and CDR2 is YYNGEE. CDR3 size: 15 residues. The CDR3 loop reads CASSAEGQRWEKLFF. The CDR3, as DNA: TGTGCCAGCAGCGCAGAAGGACAGCGATGGGAAAAACTGTTTTTT.

The chain has TRBV29-1 and TRBJ2-3; TRBD2 matches 7 bases. Trimming took 4 bases from V and 3 from J; bases not matched to a gene: 7. The germline gives CDR1 SQVTM, CDR2 ANQGSEA. The CDR3 sequence is 14 residues long. CDR3 bases: TGCAGCGTTGGAAAGCGGGGAGAAACAGATACGCAGTATTTT. It yields the protein CSVGKRGETDTQYF.

The chain carries TRBV18 and TRBJ1-1, with TRBD1 matching 11 bases. Germline V lookup: CDR1 KGHSH, CDR2 LQKENI. V shed 2 bases and J 6 bases; nucleotides not matched to a gene: 5. This CDR3 has 15 residues. The DNA for the CDR3 is TGTGCCAGCTCACCAATAGGACAGGGGGCCGCTGAAGCTTTCTTT. This sequence encodes CASSPIGQGAAEAFF.

The V call is TRBV30, the J call TRBJ1-1; D perhaps matches TRBD1 (6 bases). CDR3 length: 13 residues. V gave up 6 bases and J gave up 2 bases, with 13 bases separating them. The germline CDR1 and CDR2 sequences are GTSNPN and SVGIG (reference sequence). The CDR3 DNA follows: TGTGCCTGCCAGACAGGAGGAAACACTGAAGCTTTCTTT. It encodes CACQTGGNTEAFF.

This clone has only a few counts. For the CDR3, the DNA is TGTGCCAGCAGCAAAACCGGGGACAACAACCGGTGGGGCTACACCTTC. This translates into CASSKTGDNNRWGYTF. V gene TRBV21-1 combines with J gene TRBJ1-2; the table calls TRBD1, which could not be checked here. TRBV21-1 is listed as a pseudogene. The CDR3 consists of 16 residues.

CDR3 sequence reads: CASSQDLTGYGSDTQYF. The CDR3 DNA reads as TGTGCCAGCAGCCAAGATCTTACGGGGTATGGGTCAGATACGCAGTATTTT. The chain couples TRBV14 to TRBJ2-3, with a weak D call TRBD2 (5 bases). The CDR3 length is 17 residues. Germline CDR1 is SGHDN and CDR2 is FVKESK. V gave up 0 bases and J gave up 4 bases, with 17 bases separating them.

The V call is TRBV4-3, the J call TRBJ2-5; weak D call: TRBD2 (7 bases). The length of the CDR3 is 16 residues. Trimming left V 0 bases short and J 4 bases short, with 15 bases between. Germline V lookup: CDR1 LGHNA, CDR2 YSLEER. The CDR3 DNA reads as TGCGCCAGCAGCCAAGATCTGGGCGGGGGCCGAGAGACCCAGTACTTC. Translated, it gives CASSQDLGGGRETQYF.

The genes are TRBV19 and TRBJ2-7, with 7 positions matching TRBD1. The CDR3 contains 12 residues. Germline CDR1 is LNHDA and CDR2 is SQIVND (reference sequence). Trimming removed 4 bases from V and 6 bases from J; junction bases left unmatched: 3. CDR3 sequence: CASSTNRGEQYF. As DNA, the CDR3 is TGTGCCAGTAGTACAAACAGGGGCGAGCAGTACTTC.

This CDR3 is CASSPLLGQGITEAFF. For the CDR3, the DNA is TGTGCCAGCTCACCCCTTCTGGGACAGGGTATCACTGAAGCTTTCTTT. The rearrangement links TRBV18 to TRBJ1-1, with TRBD1 matching over 9 bases. V was clipped by 3 bases and J by 4 bases; unmatched bases: 9. Germline CDR1 KGHSH, CDR2 LQKENI. This CDR3 has 16 amino acids.

The chain joins TRBV9 to TRBJ1-1, with a weak D call TRBD1 (5 bases). V was pared by 0 bases and J by 1 base, with 10 bases between. The germline V gene encodes CDR1 SGDLS and CDR2 YYNGEE. This CDR3 is built from 15 residues. The CDR3 sequence: CASSVESQGNTEAFF. As DNA, the CDR3 is TGTGCCAGCAGCGTAGAGAGCCAGGGGAACACTGAAGCTTTCTTT. Variable domain in full (rest from reference TRBV9 and TRBJ1-1): DSGVTQTPKHLITATGQRVTLRCSPRSGDLSVYWYQQSLDQGLQFLIQYYNGEERAKGNILERFSAQQFPDLHSELNLSSLELGDSALYFCASSVESQGNTEAFFGQGTRLTVV.

In its sample, this clone was seen once. V usage is TRBV2 and J usage is TRBJ1-2, with 7 bases fitting TRBD1. J gave up 1 base and V 7 bases, and 3 bases lay outside the gene matches. The germline V gene encodes CDR1 SNHLY and CDR2 FYNNEI. The CDR3 has 13 amino acids. CDR3 in DNA: TGTGCCAGCACGGGACAGCTTAACTATGGCTACACCTTC. It yields the protein CASTGQLNYGYTF.

This chain connects TRBV7-9 to TRBJ1-1; 7 nucleotides match TRBD1. Germline lookup yields CDR1 SEHNR and CDR2 FQNEAQ (reference sequence). The CDR3 totals 14 residues. The J segment lost 7 bases and the V segment lost 1 base, leaving 6 bases of the junction unmatched. CDR3 sequence: CASSLEGARGEAFF. The CDR3 DNA reads as TGTGCCAGCAGCTTAGAGGGGGCGAGGGGTGAAGCTTTCTTT.

This clone showed up just a few times. The chain couples TRBV6-2 or TRBV6-3 to TRBJ2-2, with D uncertain. The V end was cut by 4 bases, the J end by 7 bases, with 10 bases between. The germline V gene encodes CDR1 MNHEY and CDR2 SVGEGT. This CDR3 comprises 13 residues. The CDR3 nucleotides are TGTGCCAGCAGTTCGTCAGGTTTCGGGGAGCTGTTTTTT. It specifies CASSSSGFGELFF.

This clone was found once. The V and J genes are TRBV19 and TRBJ1-6; tentatively, D is TRBD1 (6 bases). The CDR3 covers 15 residues. In germline, CDR1 is LNHDA, CDR2 SQIVND (reference sequence). V lost 5 bases, J lost 8 bases, and 16 bases lay in between. The CDR3 DNA reads as TGTGCCAGTAGTCGGTCGGGGAGGGGGGATTCACCCCTCCACTTT. Translating it yields CASSRSGRGDSPLHF.